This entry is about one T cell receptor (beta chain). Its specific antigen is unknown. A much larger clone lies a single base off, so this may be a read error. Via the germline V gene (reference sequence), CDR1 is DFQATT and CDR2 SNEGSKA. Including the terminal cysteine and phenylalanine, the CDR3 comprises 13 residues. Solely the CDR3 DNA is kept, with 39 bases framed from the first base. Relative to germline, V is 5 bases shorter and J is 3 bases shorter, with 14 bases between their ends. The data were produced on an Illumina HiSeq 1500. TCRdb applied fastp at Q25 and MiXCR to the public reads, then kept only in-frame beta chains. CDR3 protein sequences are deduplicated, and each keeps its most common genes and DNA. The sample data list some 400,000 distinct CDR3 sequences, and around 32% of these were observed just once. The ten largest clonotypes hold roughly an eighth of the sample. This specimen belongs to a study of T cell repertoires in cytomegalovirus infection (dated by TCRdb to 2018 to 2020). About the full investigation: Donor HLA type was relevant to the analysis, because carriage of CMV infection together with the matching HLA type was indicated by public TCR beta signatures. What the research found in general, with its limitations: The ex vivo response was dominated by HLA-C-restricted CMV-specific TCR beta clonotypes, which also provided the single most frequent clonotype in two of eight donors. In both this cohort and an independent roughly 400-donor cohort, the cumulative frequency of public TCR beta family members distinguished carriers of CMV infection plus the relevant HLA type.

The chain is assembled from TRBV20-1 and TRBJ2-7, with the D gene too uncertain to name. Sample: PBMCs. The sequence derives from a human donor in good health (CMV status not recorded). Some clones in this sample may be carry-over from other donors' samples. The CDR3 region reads CSAHNPTFYEQYF. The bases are TGCAGTGCTCATAACCCAACCTTCTACGAGCAGTACTTC.